This entry lists 12 T cell receptor beta chains sequenced from one sample in a study of blood T cells in healthy people across ages. A second PCR of roughly 6 to 12 cycles used a sample-barcoded 5' primer and a J-beta primer mix. TCRdb analysed the 5' RACE reads with MiXCR anew, one entry per CDR3 protein. The top ten clones hold more than 7.5% of a sample with some 760,000 distinct CDR3 sequences, more than 20% of them seen once. The same sample was also studied in work on T cells of mothers and their children.

The specimen sequenced was blood. All receptors come from a boy aged 5-17 years in good health.

This clonotype has more than one count but fewer than ten. The chain joins TRBV18 to TRBJ2-3; D possibly corresponds to TRBD2 (5 bases). Looked up from germline, CDR1 is KGHSH and CDR2 is LQKENI. The CDR3 loop spans 14 amino acids. V shed 5 bases and J shed 2 bases, with 11 bases lying between them. CDR3 sequence (DNA): TGTGCCAGCTCATTATGGGGAGACACAGATACGCAGTATTTT. This translates into CASSLWGDTDTQYF.

The J gene is TRBJ1-1, the V gene TRBV9; no definite D call. CDR1 and CDR2 (germline): SGDLS, YYNGEE. The CDR3 runs to 14 residues. V was clipped by 4 bases and J by 1 base, with 11 bases between them. CDR3 protein: CASSPGGKNTEAFF. CDR3 nucleotide sequence: TGTGCCAGCAGCCCCGGAGGGAAGAACACTGAAGCTTTCTTT.

DNA of the CDR3: TGTGCCACCAGAGGTCGGGGGATGAACACTGAAGCTTTCTTT. It is translated as CATRGRGMNTEAFF. This chain uses TRBV24-1 with TRBJ1-1, with D perhaps matching TRBD1 (5 bases). This CDR3 is built from 14 residues. V dropped 7 bases and J dropped 0 bases, with 11 bases sitting between them. Germline CDR1 and CDR2: KGHDR and SFDVKD.

V usage is TRBV4-2 and J usage is TRBJ2-6; tentative D call: TRBD2 (5 bases). V gave up 0 bases and J gave up 4 bases, with 13 bases separating them. Looked up from germline, CDR1 is LGHNA and CDR2 is YNFKEQ. This CDR3 is built from 17 residues. The DNA for the CDR3 is TGTGCCAGCAGCCAAGAGAACGGGATCGCCGGGGCCAACGTCCTGACTTTC. Residues: CASSQENGIAGANVLTF.

A few counts support this clonotype. V is TRBV7-2 and J is TRBJ2-7, with no clear D. Germline V gene sequence: CDR1 SGHTA, CDR2 FQGNSA. This CDR3 is 18 amino acids long. Trimming took 5 bases from V and 2 from J, leaving 25 bases between them. The CDR3 sequence: CASSINPLEPYAPYEQYF. The DNA of the CDR3 is TGTGCCAGCAGCATCAACCCTCTTGAACCTTATGCCCCCTACGAGCAGTACTTC.

The J gene is TRBJ2-1, the V gene TRBV28; D perhaps matches TRBD2 (6 bases). The tail of the sequence fits TRBJ2-7 better, so the J call may be wrong. Germline lookup yields CDR1 MDHEN and CDR2 SYDVKM. There are 13 residues in the CDR3. The CDR3 loop reads CATRRGKSYEQYF. CDR3 DNA: TGTGCCACCCGGAGGGGAAAATCCTACGAGCAGTACTTC.

This clonotype was seen a single time. The CDR3 DNA follows: TGTGCCAGCTCACCGGAGGGGGACTGGCGGGAGACCCAGTACTTC. This translates into CASSPEGDWRETQYF. V is TRBV18 and J is TRBJ2-5; D may match TRBD1 or TRBD2 (6 bases each). This CDR3 is built from 15 residues. The V and J ends lost 3 bases and 5 bases respectively, with 16 bases between them. Germline CDR1 reads KGHSH; CDR2 reads LQKENI.

This clonotype was seen a handful of times. The genes are TRBV27 and TRBJ1-2, with 8 bases identical to TRBD1. Germline V gene sequence: CDR1 MNHEY, CDR2 SMNVEV (reference sequence). Trimming cost V 4 bases and J 5 bases; bases outside gene matches: 9. The CDR3 covers 15 residues. DNA of the CDR3: TGTGCCAGCAGTTATAGCGGACAGGGTCGGTATGGCTACACCTTC. It is translated as CASSYSGQGRYGYTF.

The chain is built from TRBV29-1 and TRBJ2-5, with D perhaps TRBD2 (6 bases). The V gene lost 4 bases and the J gene lost 4 bases, with 13 bases spanning the gap. Germline V gives CDR1 SQVTM, CDR2 ANQGSEA. The CDR3 has 13 amino acids. The CDR3 loop reads CSVARRGGETQYF. CDR3 nucleotides: TGCAGCGTTGCGAGGCGGGGAGGAGAGACCCAGTACTTC.

This clonotype appeared a few times. This chain connects TRBV24-1 to TRBJ2-1; 9 positions agree with TRBD2. The DNA end is more similar to TRBJ2-5, so the J call may be wrong. CDR1 KGHDR and CDR2 SFDVKD come from the germline V gene. The CDR3 is 13 amino acids. This CDR3 reads CATRASGNETQYF. DNA of the CDR3: TGTGCCACCAGAGCTAGCGGGAATGAGACCCAGTACTTC.

This chain joins TRBV20-1 and TRBJ2-1; D not certain. Germline V gene lookup returns CDR1 DFQATT and CDR2 SNEGSKA (reference sequence). The length of the CDR3 is 16 residues. Trimming stripped 4 bases from V and 0 bases from J, with 16 bases between. The CDR3 DNA sequence: TGCAGTGCTAACTCTCTGGCGGAGTCCTCCTACAATGAGCAGTTCTTC. Amino acids: CSANSLAESSYNEQFF.

The sample holds one count of this clonotype. The V call is TRBV11-1, the J call TRBJ2-2; D gene unclear. Germline V CDR1 and CDR2: SGHAT, FQDESV (reference sequence). This CDR3 has 14 amino acids. Trimming pared 4 bases from V and 4 bases from J, leaving 10 bases between. In nucleotides, the CDR3 is TGTGCCAGCAGCTCGCCCATTCCCACCGGGGAGCTGTTTTTT. As protein: CASSSPIPTGELFF.